Following are 20 T cell receptor beta chains from one sample sequenced in a study of CD8+ T cells in alopecia areata. Described treatment: oral pan-JAK inhibitor, 5-10 mg twice daily. After isolation, RNA underwent reverse transcription to generate cDNA as the sequencing template. The table came from immunoSEQ multiplex PCR; TCRdb's copy has only in-frame clones and leaves some out. This table has 95,000 to 100,000 clones, around 60% appearing once. The material was CD8+ T cells sorted from blood, obtained at week 4, from a patient treated with tofacitinib. The receptor set was obtained from a human donor with alopecia areata.

V usage is TRBV27 and J usage is TRBJ1-2, with TRBD1 identical over 8 bases. With 6 bases clipped from V and 7 bases from J, the junction kept 7 bases outside the gene matches. This CDR3 contains 13 residues. CDR1 MNHEY and CDR2 SMNVEV come from the germline V gene (reference sequence). The chain's CDR3 is CASSLTGEGGYTF. CDR3 in DNA: TGTGCCAGCAGCCTGACAGGGGAGGGTGGCTACACCTTC.

V gene TRBV7-9 combines with J gene TRBJ2-7; D remains ambiguous. Trimming took off 5 bases at V and 2 bases at J, with 7 bases between the two ends. The CDR3 covers 12 residues. Per the germline V gene, CDR1 is SEHNR and CDR2 is FQNEAQ (reference sequence). The CDR3 nucleotides are TGTGCCAGCAGCCCCGTCACCTACGAGCAGTACTTC. Amino acids: CASSPVTYEQYF.

V and J are TRBV7-9 and TRBJ2-7; D not certain. This CDR3 is 13 amino acids long. V was clipped by 3 bases and J by 4 bases, with 10 bases between them. Germline CDR1 is SEHNR and CDR2 is FQNEAQ (reference sequence). CDR3 sequence: CASSFQAPYEQYF. The CDR3 bases are TGTGCCAGCAGCTTTCAGGCCCCATACGAGCAGTACTTC.

The chain joins TRBV27 to TRBJ2-1, with D tentatively TRBD1 (7 bases). This CDR3 spans 14 amino acids. V dropped 0 bases and J dropped 7 bases, with 10 bases sitting between them. CDR1 is MNHEY and CDR2 is SMNVEV in the germline V gene (reference sequence). CDR3 bases: TGTGCCAGCAGTTTATCGCCAGGGGGGAATGAGCAGTTCTTC. Residues: CASSLSPGGNEQFF.

The rearrangement uses TRBV4-2 and TRBJ1-1; tentative D call: TRBD1 (6 bases). CDR1 is LGHNA and CDR2 is YNFKEQ in the germline V gene. The CDR3 extends over 18 amino acids. The V gene lost 3 bases and the J gene lost 0 bases, with 20 bases spanning the gap. This CDR3 reads CASSQGHTGTWMNTEAFF. Here the CDR3 DNA reads TGTGCCAGCAGCCAGGGTCACACAGGGACCTGGATGAACACTGAAGCTTTCTTT.

The V gene is TRBV27, the J gene TRBJ2-2; D may be TRBD2 (7 bases). Germline V gene lookup returns CDR1 MNHEY and CDR2 SMNVEV (reference sequence). Trimming took 5 bases from V and 7 from J, leaving 20 bases between them. This CDR3 is built from 16 residues. CDR3 sequence reads: CASSPLRGAPVGELFF. DNA for the CDR3: TGTGCCAGCAGTCCACTCCGGGGGGCGCCGGTCGGGGAGCTGTTTTTT.

This chain joins TRBV13 and TRBJ2-3, with no clear D. Trimming removed 2 bases from V and 2 bases from J, with 5 bases in between. CDR1 is PRHDT, CDR2 FYEKMQ, per germline (reference sequence). CDR3 size: 13 residues. The CDR3 is CASSLTDTDTQYF. In nucleotides, the CDR3 is TGTGCCAGCAGCTTAACGGACACAGATACGCAGTATTTT.

The J gene is TRBJ1-2, the V gene TRBV9, with TRBD1 as a possible D gene (5 bases). There are 15 residues in the CDR3. Deletions cut 0 bases from V and 3 bases from J, with 12 bases between. Germline loops: CDR1 SGDLS, CDR2 YYNGEE. CDR3 sequence (DNA): TGTGCCAGCAGCGTAGAGTCAGGGTTAGACTATGGCTACACCTTC. Protein product: CASSVESGLDYGYTF.

CDR3 region: CASSLLAGVGSDTQYF. As DNA, the CDR3 is TGTGCCAGCAGTTTATTGGCGGGAGTAGGGTCAGATACGCAGTATTTT. The rearrangement uses TRBV27 and TRBJ2-3, with TRBD2 matching 7 bases. The CDR3 loop spans 16 amino acids. CDR1 is MNHEY and CDR2 is SMNVEV in the germline V gene (reference sequence). The V and J ends lost 1 base and 4 bases, in that order; junction bases with no gene match: 8.

V and J are TRBV15 and TRBJ2-2, with 8 nucleotides matching TRBD1. Germline loops: CDR1 LNHNV, CDR2 YYDKDF (reference sequence). J lost 3 bases, V lost 5 bases, and 5 bases had no gene match. The CDR3 has 15 residues. CDR3 sequence: CATSLDRGHTGELFF. The CDR3 nucleotides are TGTGCCACCAGCCTCGACAGGGGTCACACCGGGGAGCTGTTTTTT. Filled out from reference TRBV15 and TRBJ2-2, the complete variable domain reads DAMVIQNPRYQVTQFGKPVTLSCSQTLNHNVMYWYQQKSSQAPKLLFHYYDKDFNNEADTPDNFQSRRPNTSFCFLDIRSPGLGDTAMYLCATSLDRGHTGELFFGEGSRLTVL.

The chain uses TRBV9 and TRBJ2-2; perhaps TRBD1 as D (6 bases). Germline V CDR1 and CDR2: SGDLS, YYNGEE. The CDR3 sequence is 15 residues long. The V and J ends lost 4 bases and 0 bases respectively, with 10 bases between them. CDR3 nucleotide sequence: TGTGCCAGCAGCCAGGGGAACTCGAACACCGGGGAGCTGTTTTTT. This translates into CASSQGNSNTGELFF.

V gene TRBV6-6 combines with J gene TRBJ2-5; D might be TRBD1 or TRBD2, each matching 5 bases. Trimming cost V 2 bases and J 5 bases, with 15 bases left between them. This CDR3 comprises 15 residues. The germline V gene has CDR1 MNHNY and CDR2 SVGAGI (reference sequence). The DNA of the CDR3 is TGTGCCAGCAGTTACAGGGACGCTGGGGTTGAGACCCAGTACTTC. Translation: CASSYRDAGVETQYF.

The chain has TRBV7-9 and TRBJ2-7; 11 bases match TRBD2. Per germline, CDR1 SEHNR and CDR2 FQNEAQ (reference sequence). The CDR3 is made up of 15 amino acids. Trimming at V came to 5 bases and at J to 5 bases, leaving 8 bases not matched to a gene. This chain's CDR3 is CASSHPTSGNHEQYF. The CDR3 nucleotides read TGTGCCAGCAGCCATCCGACTAGCGGGAATCACGAGCAGTACTTC. The full variable domain, in which reference TRBV7-9 and TRBJ2-7 provide the parts outside the CDR3, is DTGVSQNPRHKITKRGQNVTFRCDPISEHNRLYWYRQTLGQGPEFLTYFQNEAQLEKSRLLSDRFSAERPKGSFSTLEIQRTEQGDSAMYLCASSHPTSGNHEQYFGPGTRLTVT.

The rearrangement uses TRBV6-5 and TRBJ2-2, with D possibly being TRBD2 (5 bases). Trimming stripped 4 bases from V and 5 bases from J, with 8 bases between. The CDR3 covers 13 residues. The V gene's germline CDR1 is MNHEY and CDR2 SVGAGI. CDR3 DNA sequence: TGTGCCAGCAGTTGGCCGGGGACCGGGGAGCTGTTTTTT. This translates into CASSWPGTGELFF.

The chain joins TRBV4-3 to TRBJ2-1; D unclear. Trimming pared 0 bases from V and 6 bases from J, leaving 9 bases between. Per the germline V gene, CDR1 is LGHNA and CDR2 is YSLEER. This CDR3 region has 14 residues. CDR3 residues: CASSQDFPINEQFF. DNA of the CDR3: TGCGCCAGCAGCCAAGATTTCCCGATCAATGAGCAGTTCTTC.

This sequence joins TRBV29-1 and TRBJ1-1, with D possibly matching TRBD1 (6 bases). Germline lookup yields CDR1 SQVTM and CDR2 ANQGSEA. The CDR3 contains 12 residues. Trimming pared 7 bases from V and 3 bases from J, leaving 12 bases between. CDR3 nucleotides: TGCAGCGGATCGACAGGACACACTGAAGCTTTCTTT. Amino acids: CSGSTGHTEAFF.

J is TRBJ2-2 and V is TRBV2, with 8 nucleotides matching TRBD1. The CDR3 covers 16 residues. Germline trimming cut 8 bases from V and 6 bases from J; bases unmatched to any gene: 14. CDR1 is SNHLY and CDR2 is FYNNEI in the germline V gene. CDR3 nucleotide sequence: TGTGCCAGCTCCCCCGGCCGGACAGGGATTGCCGGGGAGCTGTTTTTT. This encodes CASSPGRTGIAGELFF. Combining the CDR3 with reference TRBV2 and TRBJ2-2 gives the whole variable domain EPEVTQTPSHQVTQMGQEVILRCVPISNHLYFYWYRQILGQKVEFLVSFYNNEISEKSEIFDDQFSVERPDGSNFTLKIRSTKLEDSAMYFCASSPGRTGIAGELFFGEGSRLTVL.

This chain joins TRBV9 and TRBJ1-2; perhaps TRBD1 as D (6 bases). The CDR3 runs to 15 residues. CDR1 and CDR2 (germline): SGDLS, YYNGEE. Trimming pared 0 bases from V and 3 bases from J, leaving 12 bases between. CDR3 DNA: TGTGCCAGCAGCGTAGGAGGGGGGTTCGACTATGGCTACACCTTC. Protein sequence: CASSVGGGFDYGYTF.

This chain uses TRBV27 with TRBJ1-5; TRBD1 might be the D (5 bases). CDR1 and CDR2 (germline): MNHEY, SMNVEV (reference sequence). The CDR3 totals 15 residues. Trimming took 8 bases from V and 3 from J, leaving 17 bases between them. CDR3 in amino acids: CASGYYGAINQPQHF. The CDR3 DNA follows: TGTGCCAGCGGTTACTACGGGGCGATCAATCAGCCCCAGCATTTT.

The chain has TRBV7-9 and TRBJ1-2; D perhaps matches TRBD1 (6 bases). This CDR3 contains 16 residues. The V gene's germline CDR1 is SEHNR and CDR2 FQNEAQ (reference sequence). V was trimmed by 2 bases and J by 6 bases, leaving 19 bases between them. CDR3 DNA sequence: TGTGCCAGCAGCTTAAGTAGGACAGACGTCCTTAATGGCTACACCTTC. As protein: CASSLSRTDVLNGYTF.